A selection of T cell receptor beta chains follows, all from one sample in a study of T cell changes during pregnancy in multiple sclerosis. The protocol was immunoSEQ multiplex PCR, while the TCRdb copy is restricted to in-frame clones and leaves out a portion. The repertoire holds roughly 57,000 clones, with around 93% as singletons. The source was CD4+ T cells from peripheral blood mononuclear cells, collected after pregnancy. The receptors were gathered from a female donor with multiple sclerosis, enrolled in a pregnancy study. The conserved cysteine and the conserved F or W are not part of the CDR3 here. The order of the fields is J gene, V gene, CDR3 protein.

TRBJ2-7 TRBV7-9 ASSPRTRKDYEQY
TRBJ1-1 TRBV19 ASSLGPQAF
TRBJ2-3 TRBV5-4 ASSPDLAGGTDTQY
TRBJ2-1 TRBV7-3 ASSLGTSSYNEQF
TRBJ2-6 TRBV5-1 ASSPQTGSSGANVLT
TRBJ1-1 TRBV5-6 ASSPGTANTEAF
TRBJ1-1 TRBV18 ASSHEVTGLNTEAF
TRBJ1-2 TRBV6-6 ASTYPGSNLYGYT
TRBJ2-4 TRBV27 ASSSLSPGRIQY
TRBJ1-2 TRBV5-6 ASSLLSLANYGYT
TRBJ1-1 TRBV5-4 ASSRKTGINTEAF
TRBJ1-3 TRBV30 AWSQGGNTIY
TRBJ2-5 TRBV7-2 ASSLAGLAGGQSPETQY
TRBJ1-2 TRBV30 AARGSRGYT
TRBJ2-5 TRBV25-1 ASSDPPGAGGLQETQY
TRBJ2-3 TRBV19 ASSFKGVDPDTQY
TRBJ2-7 TRBV2 ARRLAGGTYEQY
TRBJ2-1 TRBV7-3 ASSPSPGQSHF
TRBJ2-5 TRBV5-6 ASSPERVGQETQY
TRBJ2-3 TRBV6-5 ASSYSGSGGPDTQY
TRBJ1-5 TRBV6-5 ASSPLGVVGQPQH
TRBJ2-7 TRBV5-1 ASSDQTGTAYEQY
TRBJ2-7 TRBV27 ASSSDRGRTYEQY
TRBJ1-1 TRBV7-8 ASSPPDRYTEAF
TRBJ1-5 TRBV7-2 ASSSGARQPQH
TRBJ1-2 TRBV29-1 SVGTTANYGYT
TRBJ2-5 TRBV6-1 ATTPGLVRETQY
TRBJ2-1 TRBV11-2 ASSLRRGPSSYNEQF
TRBJ2-7 TRBV5-4 ASSLQGVEEQY
TRBJ1-5 TRBV5-6 ASSWTGDPQPQH
TRBJ1-1 TRBV4-2 ASSQEPGIGTEAF
TRBJ1-4 TRBV30 AWNRGGFGPNEKLF